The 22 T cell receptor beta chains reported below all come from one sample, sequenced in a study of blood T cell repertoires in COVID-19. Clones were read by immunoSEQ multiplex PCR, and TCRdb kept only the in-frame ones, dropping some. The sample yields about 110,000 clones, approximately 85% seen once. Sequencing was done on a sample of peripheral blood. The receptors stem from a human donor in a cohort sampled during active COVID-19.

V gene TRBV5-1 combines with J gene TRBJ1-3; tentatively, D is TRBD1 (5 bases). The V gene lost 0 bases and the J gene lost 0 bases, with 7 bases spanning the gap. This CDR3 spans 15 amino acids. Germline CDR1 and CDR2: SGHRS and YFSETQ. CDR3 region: CASSLEGVSGNTIYF. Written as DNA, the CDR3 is TGCGCCAGCAGCTTGGAAGGGGTCTCTGGAAACACCATATATTTT.

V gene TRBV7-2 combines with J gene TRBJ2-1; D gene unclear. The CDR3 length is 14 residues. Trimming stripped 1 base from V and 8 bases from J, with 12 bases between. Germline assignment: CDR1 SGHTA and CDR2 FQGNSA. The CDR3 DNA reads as TGTGCCAGCAGCTTAGAAGTCCAGAACCATGAGCAGTTCTTC. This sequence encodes CASSLEVQNHEQFF.

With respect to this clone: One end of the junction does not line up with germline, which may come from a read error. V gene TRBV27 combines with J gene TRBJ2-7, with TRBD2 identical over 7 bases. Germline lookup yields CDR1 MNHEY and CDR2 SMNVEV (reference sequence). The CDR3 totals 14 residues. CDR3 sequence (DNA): TGTGCCGGCAGCCTAAGGACTAGTCCCTACGAGCAGTACTTC. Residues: CAGSLRTSPYEQYF.

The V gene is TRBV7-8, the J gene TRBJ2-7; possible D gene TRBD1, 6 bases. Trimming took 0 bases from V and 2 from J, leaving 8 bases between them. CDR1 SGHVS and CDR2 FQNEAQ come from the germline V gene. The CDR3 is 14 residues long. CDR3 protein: CASSLAGGTYEQYF. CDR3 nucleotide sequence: TGTGCCAGCAGCTTAGCAGGGGGTACCTACGAGCAGTACTTC. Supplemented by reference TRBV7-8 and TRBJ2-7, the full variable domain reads GAGVSQSPRYKVAKRGQDVALRCDPISGHVSLFWYQQALGQGPEFLTYFQNEAQLDKSGLPSDRFFAERPEGSVSTLKIQRTQQEDSAVYLCASSLAGGTYEQYFGPGTRLTVT.

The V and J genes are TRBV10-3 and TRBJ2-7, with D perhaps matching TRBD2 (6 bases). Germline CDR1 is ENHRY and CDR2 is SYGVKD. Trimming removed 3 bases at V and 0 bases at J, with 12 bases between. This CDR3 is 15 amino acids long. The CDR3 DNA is TGTGCCATCAGTGACCCAGCGGGTGTCTCCTACGAGCAGTACTTC. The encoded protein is CAISDPAGVSYEQYF.

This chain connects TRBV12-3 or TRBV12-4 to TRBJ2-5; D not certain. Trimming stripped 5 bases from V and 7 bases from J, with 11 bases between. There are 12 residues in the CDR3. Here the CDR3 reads CASSPIAGTQYF. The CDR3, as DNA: TGTGCCAGCAGTCCAATCGCAGGGACCCAGTACTTC.

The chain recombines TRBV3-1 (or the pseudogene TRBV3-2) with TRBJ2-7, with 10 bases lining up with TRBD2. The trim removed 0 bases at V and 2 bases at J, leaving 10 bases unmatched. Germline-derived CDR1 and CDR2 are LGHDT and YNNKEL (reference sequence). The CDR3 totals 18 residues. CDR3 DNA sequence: TGTGCCAGCAGCCAAGATGCCAGCGGGAGGGCGGGAACCTACGAGCAGTACTTC. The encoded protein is CASSQDASGRAGTYEQYF.

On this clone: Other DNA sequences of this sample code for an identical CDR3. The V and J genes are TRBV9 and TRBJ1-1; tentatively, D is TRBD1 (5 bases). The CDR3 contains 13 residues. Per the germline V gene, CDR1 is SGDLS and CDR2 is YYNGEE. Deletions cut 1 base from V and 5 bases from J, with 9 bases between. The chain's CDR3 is CASSVWGETEAFF. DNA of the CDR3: TGTGCCAGCAGCGTATGGGGGGAGACTGAAGCTTTCTTT.

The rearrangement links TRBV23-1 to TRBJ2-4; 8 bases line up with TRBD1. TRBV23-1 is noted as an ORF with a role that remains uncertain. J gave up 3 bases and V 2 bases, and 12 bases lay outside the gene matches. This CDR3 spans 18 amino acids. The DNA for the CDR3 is TGCGCCAGCAGTCAACCGCCAGGGGGCGGGTGGCACAAAAACATTCAGTACTTC. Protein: CASSQPPGGGWHKNIQYF.

The CDR3 here is CASRQEPSYEQYF. In nucleotides, the CDR3 is TGTGCCAGCCGACAGGAACCCTCCTACGAGCAGTACTTC. The V call is TRBV18, the J call TRBJ2-7; a weak D match, TRBD1 (6 bases). CDR3 length: 13 amino acids. Trimming left V 8 bases short and J 0 bases short, with 11 bases between. Germline CDR1 and CDR2: KGHSH and LQKENI.

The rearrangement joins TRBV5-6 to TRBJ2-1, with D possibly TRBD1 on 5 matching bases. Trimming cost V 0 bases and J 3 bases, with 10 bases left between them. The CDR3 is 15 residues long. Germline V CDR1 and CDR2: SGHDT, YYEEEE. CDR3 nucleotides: TGTGCCAGCAGCTTGGTCTCAGGGAACTACAATGAGCAGTTCTTC. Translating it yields CASSLVSGNYNEQFF.

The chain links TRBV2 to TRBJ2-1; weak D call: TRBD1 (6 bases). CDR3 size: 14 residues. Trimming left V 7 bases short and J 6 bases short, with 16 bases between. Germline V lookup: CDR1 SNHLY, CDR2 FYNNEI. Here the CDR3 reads CASMLVGAGNEQFF. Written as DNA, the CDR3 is TGTGCCAGCATGTTGGTGGGGGCAGGCAATGAGCAGTTCTTC.

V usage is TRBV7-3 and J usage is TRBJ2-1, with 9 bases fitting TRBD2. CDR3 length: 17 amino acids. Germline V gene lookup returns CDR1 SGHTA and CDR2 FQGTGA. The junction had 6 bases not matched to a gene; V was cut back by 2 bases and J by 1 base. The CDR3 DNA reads TGTGCCAGCAGCTTAGGAGTAGCGGGAGTTTCCTACAATGAGCAGTTCTTC. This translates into CASSLGVAGVSYNEQFF.

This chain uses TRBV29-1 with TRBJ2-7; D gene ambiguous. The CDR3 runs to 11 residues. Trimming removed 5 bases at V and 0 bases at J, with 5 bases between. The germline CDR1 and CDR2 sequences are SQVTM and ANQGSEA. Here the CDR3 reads CSVLGSYEQYF. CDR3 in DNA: TGCAGCGTTCTCGGCTCCTACGAGCAGTACTTC.

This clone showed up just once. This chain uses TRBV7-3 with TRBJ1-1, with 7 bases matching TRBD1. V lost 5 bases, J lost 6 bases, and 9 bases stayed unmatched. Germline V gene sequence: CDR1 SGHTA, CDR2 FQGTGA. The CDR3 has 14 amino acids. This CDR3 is CASSPRQGSPEAFF. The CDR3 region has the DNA TGTGCCAGCAGCCCGAGACAGGGCTCCCCTGAAGCTTTCTTT.

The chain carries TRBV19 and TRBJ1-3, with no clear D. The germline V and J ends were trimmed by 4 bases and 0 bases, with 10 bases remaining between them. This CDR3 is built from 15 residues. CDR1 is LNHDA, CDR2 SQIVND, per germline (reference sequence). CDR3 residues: CASSTGSFSGNTIYF. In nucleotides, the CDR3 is TGTGCCAGTAGTACAGGTTCCTTCTCTGGAAACACCATATATTTT.

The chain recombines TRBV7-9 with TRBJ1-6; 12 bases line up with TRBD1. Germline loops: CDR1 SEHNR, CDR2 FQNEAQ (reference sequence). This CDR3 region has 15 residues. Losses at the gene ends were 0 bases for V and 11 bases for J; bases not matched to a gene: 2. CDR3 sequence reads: CASSLAGTGGAPLHF. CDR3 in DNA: TGTGCCAGCAGCTTAGCGGGGACAGGGGGCGCACCCCTCCACTTT. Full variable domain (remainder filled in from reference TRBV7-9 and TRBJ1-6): DTGVSQNPRHKITKRGQNVTFRCDPISEHNRLYWYRQTLGQGPEFLTYFQNEAQLEKSRLLSDRFSAERPKGSFSTLEIQRTEQGDSAMYLCASSLAGTGGAPLHFGNGTRLTVT.

Here the CDR3 reads CASSPFDTVYGYTF. In nucleotides, the CDR3 is TGTGCCAGCAGCCCATTTGACACAGTCTATGGCTACACCTTC. This rearrangement joins TRBV11-2 to TRBJ1-2, with unresolved D. From germline, CDR1 is SGHAT and CDR2 FQNNGV. Trimming stripped 5 bases from V and 4 bases from J, with 14 bases between. This CDR3 has 14 amino acids.

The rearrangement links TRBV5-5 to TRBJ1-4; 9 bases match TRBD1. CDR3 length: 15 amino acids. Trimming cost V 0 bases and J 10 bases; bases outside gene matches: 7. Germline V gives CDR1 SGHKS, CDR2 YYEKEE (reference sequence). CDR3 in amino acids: CASSLENRGHGKLFF. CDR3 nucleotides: TGTGCCAGCAGCTTGGAAAACAGGGGGCACGGAAAACTGTTTTTT.

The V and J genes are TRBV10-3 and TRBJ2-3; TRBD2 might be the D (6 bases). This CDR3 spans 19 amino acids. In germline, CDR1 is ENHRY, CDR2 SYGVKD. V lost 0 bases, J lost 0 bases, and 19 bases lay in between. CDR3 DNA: TGTGCCATCAGTGAGTCGATTGGGCGGGGAGCCGTTAGCACAGATACGCAGTATTTT. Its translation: CAISESIGRGAVSTDTQYF.

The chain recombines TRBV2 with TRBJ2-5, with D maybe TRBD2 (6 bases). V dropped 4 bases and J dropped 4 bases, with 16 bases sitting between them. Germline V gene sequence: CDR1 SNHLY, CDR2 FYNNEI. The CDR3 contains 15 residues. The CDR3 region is CASSVVGGLPETQYF. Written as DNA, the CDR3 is TGTGCCAGCAGTGTTGTCGGAGGGCTCCCAGAGACCCAGTACTTC.

This chain's CDR3 is CASSPMDRPNTEAFF. As DNA, the CDR3 is TGTGCCAGCTCACCAATGGACAGGCCTAACACTGAAGCTTTCTTT. The chain combines TRBV18 with TRBJ1-1; 7 positions agree with TRBD1. This CDR3 spans 15 amino acids. Germline-derived CDR1 and CDR2 are KGHSH and LQKENI. The ends lost 2 bases at V and 2 bases at J; junction bases unmatched: 5.